Following are 21 T cell receptor beta chains from one sample sequenced in a study of blood T cell repertoires in COVID-19. Clones were sequenced by immunoSEQ multiplex PCR, and TCRdb holds only the in-frame ones, with some missing. The sample includes tens of thousands of clones, approximately 86% of them seen just once. The specimen sequenced was peripheral blood. The receptor set was obtained from a human donor in a cohort sampled during active COVID-19. The donor label of this sample is uncertain.

The rearrangement uses TRBV5-6 and TRBJ2-5, with 11 bases matching TRBD2. Unmatched junction bases numbered 0, after V lost 0 bases and J lost 2 bases. Germline CDR1 reads SGHDT; CDR2 reads YYEEEE. The CDR3 consists of 15 residues. The chain's CDR3 is CASSLGLAGQETQYF. The CDR3 DNA reads as TGTGCCAGCAGCTTGGGACTAGCGGGACAAGAGACCCAGTACTTC.

The chain couples TRBV18 to TRBJ2-6, with D uncertain. V shed 3 bases and J shed 3 bases, with 9 bases lying between them. The length of the CDR3 is 15 residues. Germline CDR1 KGHSH, CDR2 LQKENI. Here the CDR3 DNA reads TGTGCCAGCTCACCTCGCGGATATGGGGCCAACGTCCTGACTTTC. This sequence encodes CASSPRGYGANVLTF.

The rearrangement links TRBV28 to TRBJ2-5; 14 bases align to TRBD2. J lost 4 bases, V lost 8 bases, and 9 bases had no gene match. The CDR3 is made up of 16 amino acids. The V gene's germline CDR1 is MDHEN and CDR2 SYDVKM. The CDR3 DNA reads as TGTGCCAGCGGTGGGACTAGCGGGAGATGGGGAGAGACCCAGTACTTC. Amino acid sequence: CASGGTSGRWGETQYF. Filled out from reference TRBV28 and TRBJ2-5, the complete variable domain reads DVKVTQSSRYLVKRTGEKVFLECVQDMDHENMFWYRQDPGLGLRLIYFSYDVKMKEKGDIPEGYSVSREKKERFSLILESASTNQTSMYLCASGGTSGRWGETQYFGPGTRLLVL.

In this sample, this clone turned up once. V usage is TRBV6-5 and J usage is TRBJ2-3, with D maybe TRBD1 (5 bases). This CDR3 is built from 13 residues. Trimming shortened V by 7 bases and J by 5 bases, and 13 bases separated the two germline ends. Germline V gene sequence: CDR1 MNHEY, CDR2 SVGAGI. DNA of the CDR3: TGTGCCAGCAACCTAGGGGTGCAAGATACGCAGTATTTT. This translates into CASNLGVQDTQYF.

The chain carries TRBV30 and TRBJ2-2; the match to TRBD1 covers 10 bases. In germline, CDR1 is GTSNPN, CDR2 SVGIG (reference sequence). V trimming: 2 bases; J trimming: 4 bases; junction bases outside the gene matches: 4. The CDR3 spans 15 residues. CDR3 sequence: CAWSRQGASTGELFF. As DNA, the CDR3 is TGTGCCTGGAGTCGACAGGGGGCGTCCACCGGGGAGCTGTTTTTT.

This chain links TRBV7-9 with TRBJ2-3; D is undetermined. Looked up from germline, CDR1 is SEHNR and CDR2 is FQNEAQ (reference sequence). The V end lost 3 bases, the J end lost 1 base, and 11 bases lay between the germline ends. The length of the CDR3 is 15 residues. CDR3 protein: CASSFEPLGTDTQYF. The CDR3 DNA reads TGTGCCAGCAGCTTCGAGCCGCTGGGCACAGATACGCAGTATTTT.

The chain combines TRBV30 with TRBJ2-1; TRBD1 agrees at 10 bases. Trimming cost V 5 bases and J 5 bases; bases outside gene matches: 9. The CDR3 is made up of 15 amino acids. Per the germline V gene, CDR1 is GTSNPN and CDR2 is SVGIG (reference sequence). The CDR3 nucleotides read TGTGCCTGGGTTAAATGGGACAGGGGACACAATGAGCAGTTCTTC. Translating it yields CAWVKWDRGHNEQFF. Combining the CDR3 with reference TRBV30 and TRBJ2-1 gives the whole variable domain SQTIHQWPATLVQPVGSPLSLECTVEGTSNPNLYWYRQAAGRGLQLLFYSVGIGQISSEVPQNLSASRPQDRQFILSSKKLLLSDSGFYLCAWVKWDRGHNEQFFGPGTRLTVL.

The rearrangement links TRBV10-2 to TRBJ2-6; the D gene is possibly TRBD2 (6 bases). The CDR3 consists of 16 residues. Germline V gene sequence: CDR1 WSHSY, CDR2 SAAADI. V was trimmed by 4 bases and J by 2 bases, leaving 12 bases between them. CDR3 coding DNA: TGCGCCAGCAGTGTTCCTTGGGGGGCTGGGGCCAACGTCCTGACTTTC. Its protein is CASSVPWGAGANVLTF.

The V and J genes are TRBV19 and TRBJ2-2, with 10 bases identical to TRBD2. The CDR3 is 15 amino acids. Unmatched junction bases numbered 2, after V lost 7 bases and J lost 0 bases. Germline CDR1 LNHDA, CDR2 SQIVND (reference sequence). CDR3 protein: CASTSGSTNTGELFF. In DNA, the CDR3 is TGTGCCAGTACTAGCGGGAGTACGAACACCGGGGAGCTGTTTTTT.

The V gene is TRBV18, the J gene TRBJ1-4, with TRBD1 as a possible D gene (6 bases). CDR3 length equals 16 residues. Trimming removed 3 bases from V and 2 bases from J, with 13 bases in between. Germline V lookup: CDR1 KGHSH, CDR2 LQKENI. The CDR3 sequence is CASSPRTVLTNEKLFF. CDR3 in DNA: TGTGCCAGCTCACCCAGGACAGTCCTCACTAATGAAAAACTGTTTTTT.

The rearrangement joins TRBV5-6 to TRBJ2-5; TRBD1 aligns across 7 bases. Germline V CDR1 and CDR2: SGHDT, YYEEEE. Losses at the gene ends were 4 bases for V and 0 bases for J; bases not matched to a gene: 6. The CDR3 is made up of 15 amino acids. The CDR3 sequence is CASSQIGGNQETQYF. In nucleotides, the CDR3 is TGTGCCAGCAGCCAAATAGGGGGCAACCAAGAGACCCAGTACTTC.

The V gene is TRBV11-3, the J gene TRBJ2-1; 7 nucleotides agree with TRBD2. Germline CDR1 is SGHNT and CDR2 is YENEEA. The CDR3 loop spans 15 amino acids. J lost 4 bases, V lost 4 bases, and 7 bases had no gene match. This CDR3 reads CASSSGRMAYNEQFF. In nucleotides, the CDR3 is TGTGCCAGCAGCTCCGGGAGGATGGCTTACAATGAGCAGTTCTTC.

V gene TRBV5-1 combines with J gene TRBJ1-3; possibly TRBD1 for D (5 bases). Germline CDR1 is SGHRS and CDR2 is YFSETQ. V lost 0 bases and J lost 1, with 14 bases in between. The CDR3 has 17 amino acids. This CDR3 is CASSLAGFGGSGNTIYF. CDR3 nucleotides: TGCGCCAGCAGCTTGGCTGGGTTCGGGGGGTCTGGAAACACCATATATTTT. Complete variable domain (other parts from reference TRBV5-1 and TRBJ1-3): KAGVTQTPRYLIKTRGQQVTLSCSPISGHRSVSWYQQTPGQGLQFLFEYFSETQRNKGNFPGRFSGRQFSNSRSEMNVSTLELGDSALYLCASSLAGFGGSGNTIYFGEGSWLTVV.

The chain couples TRBV7-9 to TRBJ2-7, with a tentative D call TRBD1 (5 bases). The V and J ends lost 5 bases and 1 base respectively, with 15 bases between them. Looked up from germline, CDR1 is SEHNR and CDR2 is FQNEAQ (reference sequence). CDR3 length: 15 amino acids. CDR3 sequence (DNA): TGTGCCAGCAGCCCCGCTGGCAGGGCATCCTACGAGCAGTACTTC. Amino acid sequence: CASSPAGRASYEQYF.

In this sample, this clone turned up a few times. J is TRBJ1-6 and V is TRBV28; 7 bases map to TRBD1. V gave up 6 bases and J gave up 5 bases; unmatched junction bases: 4. This CDR3 is built from 14 residues. Germline V gives CDR1 MDHEN, CDR2 SYDVKM. The CDR3 reads CASRETGHNSPLHF. CDR3 nucleotide sequence: TGTGCCAGCAGGGAGACAGGGCATAATTCACCCCTCCACTTT.

V is TRBV10-3 and J is TRBJ2-5, with D tentatively TRBD2 (6 bases). Germline CDR1 reads ENHRY; CDR2 reads SYGVKD. This CDR3 has 13 amino acids. V lost 4 bases and J 2 bases, leaving 8 bases between the germline ends. This chain's CDR3 is CAISGSGQETQYF. Written as DNA, the CDR3 is TGTGCCATCAGTGGTAGCGGACAAGAGACCCAGTACTTC.

The J gene is TRBJ1-2, the V gene TRBV3-1 (or the pseudogene TRBV3-2), with D perhaps TRBD1 (6 bases). Germline lookup yields CDR1 LGHDT and CDR2 YNNKEL (reference sequence). V lost 5 bases, J lost 5 bases, and 24 bases lay in between. There are 17 residues in the CDR3. The CDR3 sequence: CASSALATGPGGYGYTF. The CDR3 nucleotides are TGTGCCAGCAGCGCTTTAGCGACAGGTCCGGGGGGGTATGGCTACACCTTC.

The rearrangement links TRBV7-2 to TRBJ2-5; weak D call: TRBD2 (5 bases). The CDR3 is 15 residues long. The V gene lost 5 bases and the J gene lost 5 bases, with 18 bases spanning the gap. Germline CDR1 is SGHTA and CDR2 is FQGNSA. The CDR3 is CASSLRFEGPETQYF. The CDR3, as DNA: TGTGCCAGCAGCCTTAGGTTCGAGGGTCCGGAGACCCAGTACTTC. The whole variable domain, remainder taken from reference TRBV7-2 and TRBJ2-5, is GAGVSQSPSNKVTEKGKDVELRCDPISGHTALYWYRQSLGQGLEFLIYFQGNSAPDKSGLPSDRFSAERTGGSVSTLTIQRTQQEDSAVYLCASSLRFEGPETQYFGPGTRLLVL.

J is TRBJ2-7 and V is TRBV6-5; 8 nucleotides line up with TRBD2. Trimming took 8 bases from V and 4 from J; bases not matched to a gene: 4. Germline CDR1 and CDR2: MNHEY and SVGAGI. CDR3 length: 12 residues. The DNA for the CDR3 is TGTGCCAGCCCGGGGGGGGTATACGAGCAGTACTTC. Its translation: CASPGGVYEQYF.

As DNA, the CDR3 is TGTGCCACCAGTGATTCAGGGGACGGTGGAGATACGCAGTATTTT. As protein: CATSDSGDGGDTQYF. J is TRBJ2-3 and V is TRBV24-1; perhaps TRBD1 as D (6 bases). This CDR3 contains 15 residues. CDR1 and CDR2 (germline): KGHDR, SFDVKD. Between the trimmed V and J ends, which lost 2 bases and 5 bases, there was a span of 13 bases.

The rearrangement uses TRBV27 and TRBJ2-6; tentative D call: TRBD2 (5 bases). Germline CDR1 MNHEY, CDR2 SMNVEV (reference sequence). The CDR3 loop spans 14 amino acids. The V end was cut by 3 bases, the J end by 3 bases, with 6 bases between. The DNA of the CDR3 is TGTGCCAGCAGTTTCCGGGATGGGGCCAACGTCCTGACTTTC. As protein: CASSFRDGANVLTF.